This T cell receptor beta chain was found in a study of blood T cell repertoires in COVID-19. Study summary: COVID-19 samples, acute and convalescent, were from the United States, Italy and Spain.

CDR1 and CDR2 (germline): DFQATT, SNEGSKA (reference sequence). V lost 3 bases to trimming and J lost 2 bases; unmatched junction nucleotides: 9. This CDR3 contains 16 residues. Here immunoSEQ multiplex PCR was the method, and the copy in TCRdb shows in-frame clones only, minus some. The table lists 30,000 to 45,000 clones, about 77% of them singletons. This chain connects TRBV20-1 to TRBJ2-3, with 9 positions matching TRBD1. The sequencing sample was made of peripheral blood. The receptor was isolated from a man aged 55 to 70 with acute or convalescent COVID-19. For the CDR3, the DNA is TGCAGTGCTAGTCTGACTGGGACAGGGACCACAGATACGCAGTATTTT. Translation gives CSASLTGTGTTDTQYF.